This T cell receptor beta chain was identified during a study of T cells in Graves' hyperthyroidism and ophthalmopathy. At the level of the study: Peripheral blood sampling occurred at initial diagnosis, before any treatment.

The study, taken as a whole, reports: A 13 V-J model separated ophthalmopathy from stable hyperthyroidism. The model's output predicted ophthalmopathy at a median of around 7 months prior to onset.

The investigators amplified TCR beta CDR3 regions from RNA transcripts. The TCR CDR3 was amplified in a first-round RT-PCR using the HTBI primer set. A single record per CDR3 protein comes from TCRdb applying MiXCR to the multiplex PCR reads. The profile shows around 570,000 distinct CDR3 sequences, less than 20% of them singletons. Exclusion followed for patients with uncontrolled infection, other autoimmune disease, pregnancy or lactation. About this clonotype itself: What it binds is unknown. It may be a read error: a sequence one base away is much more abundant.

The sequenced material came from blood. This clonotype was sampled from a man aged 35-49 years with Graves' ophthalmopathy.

In DNA, the CDR3 is TGTGCCTGGAGTGTAGGCCCCTACGAGCAGTTCTTC. Protein sequence: CAWSVGPYEQFF. The chain is built from TRBV30 and TRBJ2-7; D unclear. The J call may be incorrect, as the DNA end agrees better with TRBJ2-1. Per the germline V gene, CDR1 is GTSNPN and CDR2 is SVGIG (reference sequence). The CDR3 has 12 amino acids.